This record concerns one T cell receptor (beta chain) sequence. Its antigen target is currently unknown. No much larger clone is present one base from it, and per-base qualities are unavailable. CD8 naive samples consisted of CD45RO-negative cells that were positively selected for CCR7, yielding a CD45RA+CCR7+ population without TemRA cells. The donors were healthy, HIV-negative adults who had no recently reported acute infections or vaccinations. All donors were Caucasian adults living in Nashville, Tennessee, USA. Blood was collected by leukapheresis, and PBMCs were isolated by Ficoll-Histopaque density gradient centrifugation and then cryopreserved in liquid nitrogen vapor phase. Analytical flow cytometry was used to check the purity and quantity of each magnetically sorted T cell population. Genomic DNA was isolated from each sorted fraction and quantified by UV absorbance on a Nanodrop 2000c.

The CDR3 goes from the cysteine to the phenylalanine over 19 residues. CDR3 DNA is the only sequence kept; it has 57 bases, read in frame from the first base. CDR1 and CDR2, looked up from the germline V gene (reference sequence), are SEHNR and FQNEAQ. Here V drops 5 bases and J drops 6 bases, and the junction holds 18 bases not matched to any gene. The data originate from a study of shared clonotypes between healthy human individuals (dated by TCRdb to the early 2020s). For the wider study: The cohort comprised two women and a few men aged 18 to 49 years. To increase sequencing depth and limit assay-specific biases, different laboratories used diverse techniques to prepare libraries and sequence TCR repertoires. Per donor, three plates each were used for CD4 naive and CD4 memory, two for CD8 naive, and one for CD8 memory. To estimate repertoire size and how much clonotypes are shared between individuals, the study performed deep sequencing of blood TCR repertoires from roughly five healthy adults. Per donor, leukapheresis produced somewhere between about 0.94 and 9.5 billion PBMCs. General study outcomes and caveats: The small number of donors limited the genetic and exposure-history diversity represented. Pairwise subsampling indicated that sequencing depth was expected to affect the degree of clonotype sharing among donors. Clonotypes shared by all four sorted-subset donors showed higher generation probabilities than non-shared clonotypes. Sampling was restricted to blood, and TCR repertoires in tissues likely differ from the TCR repertoires found in blood. Estimated clonotype richness was generally larger for naive than for memory subsets. Rarefaction of sorted-subset datasets indicated incomplete sequencing despite the large sequencing depth. Around 5.4% of naive CD4, 3.5% of naive CD8, approximately 2.2% of memory CD4, and 0.35% to 0.4% of memory CD8 clonotypes were shared across a few donors.

TCR CDR3 regions were amplified from genomic DNA by multiplex PCR using the deep immunoSEQ assay. Extracted genomic DNA from each cell subset was distributed evenly across all wells of several immunoSEQ 96-well plates, and each plate was treated as a replicate. For sorted subsets, 150 to 200 ng genomic DNA, equal to tens of thousands of T cell genomes, was loaded into each replicate PCR. The purified libraries were quantified using a Qubit 3.0 fluorometer, sized with a Bioanalyzer 2100, and then quantified again using the KAPA Library Quantification kit. Every immunoSEQ 96-well plate was sequenced on a dedicated single-read 150-cycle Illumina NextSeq 550 flow cell. The authors' analysis ran thus. Because the immunoSEQ output included only junctional sequences and no quality scores, the filtering could not be the same as the filtering used for full-length reads. To assign V/J genes and CDR3, sequences were annotated against IMGT germline references using PyIR, a Python wrapper for IgBLAST v1.9. Reads were filtered out if the reads had weak V/J assignments (E-value above 1e-6), no CDR3, stop codons, out-of-frame junctions, or ambiguous translated residues. V3J clonotypes were defined as sequences sharing the same inferred V gene, J gene, and CDR3 amino acid sequence. Percentage overlap between repertoires was calculated by dividing the number of shared unique clonotypes by the size of the smaller repertoire. Repertoire richness was assessed with RTK rarefaction, the Chao1 estimator, and Recon v2.1 estimates of unobserved clonotypes. For all TCRbeta clonotypes obtained by the gDNA method from a few donors, generation probabilities were computed with OLGA. TCRdb obtained this table from immuneACCESS and retained in-frame rearrangements with V and J assigned. These tables miss some clones; where compared with another copy, unresolved V genes account for less than half of the shortfall, and the remainder is unexplained. V and J calls and clone size are copied from that table; D and trimming were computed from the DNA. Recorded for this sample are about 2,200,000 clones; 85% to 95% of them occurred a single time. 1.5% to 2% of the sample lies in the top ten.

The receptor was derived from a man between 18 and 29 years old in good health. Some clones in this sample may be carry-over from other donors' samples. The rearrangement combines TRBV7-9 with TRBJ2-2; TRBD1 aligns with 10 central bases. The sequenced material came from naive CD8+ T cells from PBMCs. The cell subset or site label, as the study defines it: CD45RA+CCR7+. The CDR3 region reads CASSQTGTGESRAAGELFF. In nucleotides, the sequence is TGTGCCAGCAGCCAGACCGGGACAGGGGAAAGTCGAGCTGCCGGGGAGCTGTTTTTT. Supplemented by the reference TRBV7-9 and TRBJ2-2 proteins around the CDR3, the complete variable domain is DTGVSQNPRHKITKRGQNVTFRCDPISEHNRLYWYRQTLGQGPEFLTYFQNEAQLEKSRLLSDRFSAERPKGSFSTLEIQRTEQGDSAMYLCASSQTGTGESRAAGELFFGEGSRLTVL.